This T cell receptor (beta chain) was found in a study of blood T cells in healthy people across ages (dated by TCRdb to 2014 to 2015). Regarding the complete study: In model experiments, template switching captured roughly one uniquely barcoded TCR beta cDNA molecule for every two T cells. The study measured age-related changes in TCR beta repertoire diversity using deep sequencing normalized with unique cDNA molecular identifiers. Using the same blood draw, the study looked at two additional independent replicas of 1 million unique cDNA reads for two donors, one aged 18 to 29 and the other aged 80 or older. Donors were grouped into four age groups: young (average 16 years), middle-aged (39), aged (over 55) and long-lived (82). Broad study findings and their caveats: Estimates of total diversity based on one million sequenced T cells were regarded as lower bounds and as underestimates. Observed TCR beta diversity correlated strongly with the percentage of naive T cells measured by flow cytometry. Because donor CMV infection status was unknown, age-related changes in expanded clonotypes were potentially confounded. Because profiling used bulk unsorted PBMCs, naive and antigen-experienced compartments could not be compared conclusively. As age increased, observed TCR beta diversity per million T cells dropped in a roughly linear way, and a significant reduction was already evident by age about 40. Compared with the aged group, more naive CD4+ T cells, fewer expanded clones and increased TCR diversity were shown by the long-lived group, suggesting age selection.

Systemically healthy Caucasian individuals from Russia, around 39 in total and aged roughly 6 to 95 years, were included as donors. Each donor gave ten milliliters of peripheral blood, drawn into EDTA-treated Vacutainer tubes. Ficoll-Paque density-gradient centrifugation was used to isolate PBMCs, with at least 6.5 million per sample. Total RNA was extracted from PBMCs with Trizol reagent, with at least 5 micrograms obtained per sample. For every donor, an aliquot of PBMCs went through flow cytometry to measure the percentages of naive CD45RAhigh/CD27high T cells. A note on this clonotype: What antigen it recognizes has not been identified. No base quality information exists; no much larger clone differs at one position.

Libraries were constructed by 5' RACE. TCRdb records Illumina HiSeq 2500 as the sequencer. A second PCR of about 6 to 12 cycles was run with a J-beta primer mix and a sample-barcoded 5' primer. Each TCR beta cDNA molecule received a unique molecular identifier from a template-switch 5' adaptor carrying 12 random nucleotides. Each sample yielded at least 3 million CDR3-containing paired-end reads. First-strand cDNA synthesis was performed from all RNA using the Mint cDNA synthesis kit, with priming by a TRBC-specific oligonucleotide. All cDNA was treated with uracil-DNA glycosylase and then went through a first 18-cycle PCR with the universal primers M1SS and BC2_uni_R. The paper's data handling went like this. Normalization of each sample was performed by random selection of 1 million high-quality reads, each carrying a distinct molecular identifier. Reads sharing molecular identifiers were discarded rather than binned into consensus sequences. MiTCR, set to a Q25 quality threshold and the strictest error-elimination algorithm, was used for CDR3 identification, clonotype clustering and error correction. A nonparametric unseen species model with Euler transformation was used to estimate lower-bound total TCR beta diversity. The public reads were reprocessed in TCRdb via fastp at Q25 and MiXCR, keeping in-frame beta chains. Rows matching on CDR3 protein sequence are summarized as one entry with the most common DNA and genes. What appears here as the V and J calls and clone size reflects TCRdb's work, not the paper's. Counted in this sample were 600,000 to 850,000 distinct CDR3 sequences; 20% to 25% of them appeared once. Just under 9.5% of the sample lies in the top ten.

Reading from cysteine to phenylalanine, the CDR3 counts 16 amino acids. The sequence is cut down to CDR3 DNA, 48 bases in frame from base 1. The CDR1 and CDR2 encoded by the germline V gene are MDHEN and SYDVKM. V sheds 7 bases and J sheds 0 bases, leaving 18 bases between their ends. The same data also went into a second study, on T cells of mothers and their children. In that second paper, the authors write: The donors were nine systemically healthy Caucasian individuals, made up of three mothers and their six children. cDNA synthesis consumed the entire amount of extracted RNA, loaded at 1.5 ug RNA in each 15 ul reaction. In the second PCR, the M1S primer introduced both the sample barcodes and 2-4 random nucleotides. Over 8 million TCR beta CDR3 reads were obtained for each mother, and approximately 3.2 million reads were obtained for each child. TCR recombination output is similarly shaped by thymic selection in related and unrelated pairs, with a minor effect exerted by inherited differences. Normalized repertoire overlap was always found to be slightly, but never significantly, higher in related mother-child pairs than in unrelated mother-child pairs. Persistent microchimeric T cell clones were not detected, at a sensitivity of about 100 clones per million clonotypes. In the study, deep NGS was used to compare the TCR beta repertoires of mothers and children, and features distinguishing related mother-child pairs from unrelated individuals were sought. Mothers averaged approximately 41 +/- 4 years of age and children averaged around 10 +/- 4 years. Libraries were sequenced on Illumina HiSeq 2000 with 100+100 nt paired-end reads after adapter ligation with NEBNext reagents. Mother and child libraries were prepared a month apart and sequenced in separate runs to prevent cross-contamination. For each donor, somewhere between roughly 450,000 and 2,200,000 distinct TCR beta clonotypes were identified. Naive TCR beta clonotypes were estimated from low-frequency clonotypes matched to each donor's FACS-determined naive share, without sorting.

This receptor was obtained from a boy younger than 18 in good health. The sequenced sample consisted of blood. This chain joins TRBV28 to TRBJ2-5, and possibly TRBD1, on 6 matching bases. CDR3 sequence: CASNSGGAHYQETQYF. The nucleotide sequence reads TGTGCCAGCAATTCTGGGGGCGCCCATTACCAAGAGACCCAGTACTTC. The reference TRBV28 and TRBJ2-5 proteins fill in what lies around the CDR3, so the full variable domain reads DVKVTQSSRYLVKRTGEKVFLECVQDMDHENMFWYRQDPGLGLRLIYFSYDVKMKEKGDIPEGYSVSREKKERFSLILESASTNQTSMYLCASNSGGAHYQETQYFGPGTRLLVL.